The T cell receptor (beta chain) described here comes from a study of blood T cell repertoires in COVID-19. Study in general: Samples of COVID-19 (acute and convalescent) were obtained from the United States, Italy and Spain. Sources were T cells, B-cell-depleted T cells, or PBMCs; the material itself was cDNA or gDNA.

Germline V gene lookup returns CDR1 LGHNA and CDR2 YNFKEQ. Losses at the gene ends were 1 base for V and 5 bases for J; bases not matched to a gene: 0. There are 13 residues in the CDR3. Original processing methods: How many nucleated cells were present was estimated from reference gene primer amplification. Assay: immunoSEQ multiplex PCR; the TCRdb copy retains only in-frame clones and omits some. The V and J calls and clone size come from that table; D and trimming were worked out from the DNA. The sample has about 14,000 clones, around 84% seen once. This clonotype was obtained from a man aged 45-65 years with active COVID-19. The specimen sequenced was peripheral blood. This chain joins TRBV4-2 and TRBJ1-1, with 8 bases aligning to TRBD1. The CDR3 protein is CASSQGTGTEAFF. In DNA, the CDR3 is TGTGCCAGCAGCCAAGGGACAGGGACTGAAGCTTTCTTT.